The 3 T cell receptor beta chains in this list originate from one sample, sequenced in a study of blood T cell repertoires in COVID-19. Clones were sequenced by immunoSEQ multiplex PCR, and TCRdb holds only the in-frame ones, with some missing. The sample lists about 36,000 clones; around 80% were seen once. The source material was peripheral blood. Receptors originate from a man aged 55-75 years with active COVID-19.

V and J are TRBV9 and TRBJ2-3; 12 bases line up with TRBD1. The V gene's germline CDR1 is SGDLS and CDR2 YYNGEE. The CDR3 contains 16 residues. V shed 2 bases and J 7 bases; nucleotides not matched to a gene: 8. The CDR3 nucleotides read TGTGCCAGCAGCGTCTCGGAGGGACAGGGGGCTTATACGCAGTATTTT. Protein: CASSVSEGQGAYTQYF. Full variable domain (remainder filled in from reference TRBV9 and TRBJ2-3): DSGVTQTPKHLITATGQRVTLRCSPRSGDLSVYWYQQSLDQGLQFLIQYYNGEERAKGNILERFSAQQFPDLHSELNLSSLELGDSALYFCASSVSEGQGAYTQYFGPGTRLTVL.

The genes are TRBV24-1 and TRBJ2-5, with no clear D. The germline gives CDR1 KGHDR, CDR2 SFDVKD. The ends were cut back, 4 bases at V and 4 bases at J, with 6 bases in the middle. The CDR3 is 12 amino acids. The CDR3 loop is CATSESGETQYF. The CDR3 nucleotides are TGTGCCACCAGTGAGTCAGGAGAGACCCAGTACTTC.

The CDR3 bases are TGTGCCAGCTCAAGGGGGCTGGCAGATACGCAGTATTTT. The encoded protein is CASSRGLADTQYF. This sequence joins TRBV18 and TRBJ2-3; 7 nucleotides align to TRBD1. This CDR3 is built from 13 residues. V gave up 5 bases and J gave up 4 bases; unmatched junction bases: 3. CDR1 is KGHSH and CDR2 is LQKENI in the germline V gene.